Listed here are 8 T cell receptor beta chains from one sample, sequenced in a study of Ad26.COV2.S vaccination and SARS-CoV-2 variants. Clones were read by immunoSEQ multiplex PCR, and TCRdb kept only the in-frame ones, dropping some. The sample holds hundreds of thousands of clones, approximately 90% seen once. Described treatment: 19 received Ad26.COV2.S at low or high dose, single or two shots; five or six received placebo; per-sample allocation not given. Vaccine and placebo recipients were sampled on day 63 after the first injection. Sequenced material: peripheral blood, taken in a trial of Ad26.COV2.S vaccine versus placebo. Source of these receptors: a person between 18 and 65 years old who received the Ad26.COV2.S COVID-19 vaccine or a placebo.

The chain employs TRBV7-9 and TRBJ1-4, with TRBD1 matching 7 bases. The junction had 8 bases not matched to a gene; V was cut back by 5 bases and J by 8 bases. There are 14 residues in the CDR3. CDR1 is SEHNR and CDR2 is FQNEAQ in the germline V gene (reference sequence). CDR3 bases: TGTGCCAGCAGCCATGACAGGGTTCGGGAAAAACTGTTTTTT. It encodes CASSHDRVREKLFF.

The chain recombines TRBV28 with TRBJ1-5; D is possibly TRBD1 (5 bases). V lost 5 bases and J 3 bases, leaving 20 bases between the germline ends. CDR1 MDHEN and CDR2 SYDVKM come from the germline V gene. The CDR3 runs 17 residues. This chain's CDR3 is CASSQQRGPFSNQPQHF. Written as DNA, the CDR3 is TGTGCCAGCAGTCAACAGCGGGGCCCTTTCTCCAATCAGCCCCAGCATTTT.

J is TRBJ1-1 and V is TRBV9; TRBD1 might be the D (6 bases). This CDR3 region has 15 residues. Germline V gene data show CDR1 as SGDLS and CDR2 as YYNGEE. Trimming cost V 4 bases and J 4 bases, with 17 bases left between them. The CDR3 sequence is CASSPHRVAGTEAFF. Written as DNA, the CDR3 is TGTGCCAGCAGCCCACACAGGGTGGCGGGCACTGAAGCTTTCTTT.

This chain uses TRBV6-5 with TRBJ2-7; 8 nucleotides agree with TRBD2. Germline V lookup: CDR1 MNHEY, CDR2 SVGAGI. The CDR3 totals 14 residues. V lost 2 bases to trimming and J lost 6 bases; unmatched junction nucleotides: 6. The CDR3 nucleotides read TGTGCCAGCAGTTACCAGCGGGAGAAGAGCGAGCAGTACTTC. The encoded protein is CASSYQREKSEQYF.

This clone was seen a handful of times. The rearrangement joins TRBV6-6 to TRBJ2-2; D may correspond to TRBD1 or TRBD2 (5 bases each). Germline CDR1 and CDR2: MNHNY and SVGAGI (reference sequence). The CDR3 contains 16 residues. Trimming removed 6 bases from V and 6 bases from J, with 20 bases in between. The CDR3 protein is CASSLQPRGMPGELFF. The CDR3 coding sequence is TGTGCCAGCAGCCTTCAACCCCGGGGCATGCCCGGGGAGCTGTTTTTT.

The V and J genes are TRBV9 and TRBJ2-3; D gene ambiguous. The ends were cut back, 3 bases at V and 3 bases at J, with 5 bases in the middle. The germline CDR1 and CDR2 sequences are SGDLS and YYNGEE. This CDR3 is 12 amino acids long. This CDR3 is CASSAQTDTQYF. CDR3 nucleotides: TGTGCCAGCAGCGCCCAAACAGATACGCAGTATTTT.

This clone has just one count. J is TRBJ2-5 and V is TRBV5-4; 13 bases are shared with TRBD2. This CDR3 has 17 residues. Germline loops: CDR1 SGHNT, CDR2 YYREEE (reference sequence). The V gene end was trimmed by 3 bases and the J gene end by 2 bases; junction bases not matched to a gene: 7. CDR3 sequence reads: CASSSPTSGRAQETQYF. As DNA, the CDR3 is TGTGCCAGCAGCTCTCCCACTAGCGGGAGGGCGCAAGAGACCCAGTACTTC.

Written as DNA, the CDR3 is TGTGCCAGCAGTACTGGCACTAGCGGGAGATGCGCAGATACGCAGTATTTT. Translating gives CASSTGTSGRCADTQYF. This sequence joins TRBV6-8 and TRBJ2-3; 11 bases align to TRBD2. V lost 5 bases and J lost 4; bases outside the gene matches: 11. Germline CDR1 is MNHGY and CDR2 is SAAAGT. The CDR3 loop spans 17 amino acids.